Below are 32 T cell receptor beta chains sequenced from a single sample in a study of blood T cell repertoires in COVID-19. Measured with immunoSEQ multiplex PCR; TCRdb has only the in-frame clones, and not every one. Among approximately 450,000 clones, 70% to 90% were seen once, and the ten largest hold under 2.5%. Sequencing was performed on PBMCs or T cells enriched from blood (not recorded which). These receptors came from a young woman with acute COVID-19.

The chain couples TRBV15 to TRBJ1-3, with D possibly TRBD1 on 5 matching bases. The CDR3 totals 15 residues. CDR1 LNHNV and CDR2 YYDKDF come from the germline V gene (reference sequence). Trimming cost V 1 base and J 1 base, with 8 bases left between them. The CDR3 nucleotides are TGTGCCACCAGCAGAGTTACAGGTTCTGGAAACACCATATATTTT. Amino acid sequence: CATSRVTGSGNTIYF.

This rearrangement joins TRBV19 to TRBJ1-1, with 8 bases matching TRBD1. The germline V gene has CDR1 LNHDA and CDR2 SQIVND (reference sequence). The length of the CDR3 is 18 residues. V shed 3 bases and J 5 bases; nucleotides not matched to a gene: 17. In nucleotides, the CDR3 is TGTGCCAGTAGTATCTCTTGGGCAGGGGGCAAGTCCGAGACTGAAGCTTTCTTT. It is translated as CASSISWAGGKSETEAFF.

V is TRBV11-2 and J is TRBJ2-1; possibly TRBD1 for D (5 bases). CDR1 and CDR2 from the germline V gene are SGHAT and FQNNGV. With 5 bases removed from V and 6 bases from J, the gap between germline ends came to 8 bases. CDR3 length equals 12 residues. CDR3 DNA: TGTGCCAGCAGCCAGGGCAGCAATGAGCAGTTCTTC. Translating it yields CASSQGSNEQFF.

This chain links TRBV5-1 with TRBJ2-1, with 12 bases matching TRBD2. With 5 bases clipped from V and 2 bases from J, the junction kept 8 bases outside the gene matches. Germline V gene lookup returns CDR1 SGHRS and CDR2 YFSETQ. This CDR3 contains 17 residues. In nucleotides, the CDR3 is TGCGCCAGCAGGCTTGGGACTAGCGGGTTGACCTACAATGAGCAGTTCTTC. This translates into CASRLGTSGLTYNEQFF.

The rearrangement joins TRBV6-6 to TRBJ1-6; 10 bases match TRBD1. Unmatched junction bases numbered 3, after V lost 0 bases and J lost 10 bases. Per germline, CDR1 MNHNY and CDR2 SVGAGI (reference sequence). This CDR3 has 15 residues. In nucleotides, the CDR3 is TGTGCCAGCAGTTACTCCGGACAGGGGGACTCACCCCTCCACTTT. It codes for CASSYSGQGDSPLHF.

The V and J genes are TRBV29-1 and TRBJ2-1, with 8 bases aligning to TRBD2. With V trimmed by 0 bases and J by 6 bases, 7 bases remained unmatched. The CDR3 is 15 amino acids. Looked up from germline, CDR1 is SQVTM and CDR2 is ANQGSEA. CDR3 nucleotide sequence: TGCAGCGTTGAAGAAGGGCTAGCGGGTCCCAATGAGCAGTTCTTC. This codes for CSVEEGLAGPNEQFF.

The chain couples TRBV7-2 to TRBJ1-6; D may be TRBD1 (6 bases). V shed 6 bases and J shed 2 bases, with 11 bases lying between them. CDR1 SGHTA and CDR2 FQGNSA come from the germline V gene. This CDR3 is 15 amino acids long. The CDR3 region has the DNA TGTGCCAGCAGACGACAGGAGGCCTATAATTCACCCCTCCACTTT. Amino acids: CASRRQEAYNSPLHF.

This clone showed up just a few times. The chain combines TRBV25-1 with TRBJ2-7; 13 bases are shared with TRBD2. V lost 5 bases, J lost 2 bases, and 12 bases stayed unmatched. Germline loops: CDR1 MGHDK, CDR2 SYGVNS. The CDR3 sequence is 18 residues long. The CDR3 spells CASSRTSGSRGSPYEQYF. CDR3 bases: TGTGCCAGCAGTCGGACTAGCGGGAGTAGAGGCAGTCCCTACGAGCAGTACTTC.

The V and J genes are TRBV19 and TRBJ1-5, with 9 bases fitting TRBD1. The V gene end was trimmed by 9 bases and the J gene end by 5 bases; junction bases not matched to a gene: 5. The germline CDR1 and CDR2 sequences are LNHDA and SQIVND (reference sequence). The CDR3 is 13 amino acids. The CDR3 protein is CARQGASDQPQHF. CDR3 bases: TGTGCCAGACAGGGGGCGAGTGATCAGCCCCAGCATTTT.

In DNA form, the CDR3 reads TGTGCCAGCAGTCTTAGCGGGAGGGGTAATGAGCAGTTCTTC. It translates to CASSLSGRGNEQFF. This chain joins TRBV2 and TRBJ2-1, with 11 bases aligning to TRBD2. This CDR3 comprises 14 residues. The J segment lost 7 bases and the V segment lost 5 bases, leaving 4 bases of the junction unmatched. Germline assignment: CDR1 SNHLY and CDR2 FYNNEI.

This chain links TRBV5-5 with TRBJ2-2; possible D gene TRBD1, 6 bases. V was shortened by 3 bases and J by 2 bases, with 11 bases between the two germline ends. The V gene's germline CDR1 is SGHKS and CDR2 YYEKEE (reference sequence). This CDR3 has 15 residues. The CDR3 sequence: CASSSWTDNTGELFF. The CDR3 nucleotides read TGTGCCAGCAGCTCTTGGACAGATAACACCGGGGAGCTGTTTTTT.

The chain recombines TRBV5-1 with TRBJ1-5, with D perhaps matching TRBD1 (6 bases). CDR3 length equals 18 residues. From germline, CDR1 is SGHRS and CDR2 YFSETQ. The V end was cut by 0 bases, the J end by 7 bases, with 23 bases between. CDR3: CASSLESWTDVPWQPQHF. The CDR3 DNA reads as TGCGCCAGCAGCTTGGAATCCTGGACAGACGTCCCTTGGCAGCCCCAGCATTTT.

The chain uses TRBV11-1 and TRBJ2-7, with D unclear. Germline loops: CDR1 SGHAT, CDR2 FQDESV (reference sequence). This CDR3 comprises 12 residues. Trimming pared 3 bases from V and 2 bases from J, leaving 5 bases between. The CDR3 region is CASSFAPYEQYF. The CDR3 DNA is TGTGCCAGCAGCTTTGCGCCCTACGAGCAGTACTTC.

The rearrangement joins TRBV5-4 to TRBJ2-1; 14 bases line up with TRBD2. Germline CDR1 SGHNT, CDR2 YYREEE (reference sequence). The CDR3 covers 20 residues. Losses at the gene ends were 0 bases for V and 1 base for J; bases not matched to a gene: 9. CDR3 coding DNA: TGTGCCAGCAGCTTGGCAAGAGGGACTAGCGGGAGAAGGTCCTACAATGAGCAGTTCTTC. Protein sequence: CASSLARGTSGRRSYNEQFF.

This chain uses TRBV5-4 with TRBJ2-7, with 8 nucleotides matching TRBD2. The CDR3 contains 17 residues. V shed 7 bases and J 6 bases; nucleotides not matched to a gene: 21. Germline CDR1 reads SGHNT; CDR2 reads YYREEE (reference sequence). The CDR3 is CASHQGDSGGAYTEQYF. Here the CDR3 DNA reads TGTGCCAGCCACCAAGGGGACTCCGGGGGGGCTTATACCGAGCAGTACTTC.

J is TRBJ1-6 and V is TRBV18; 7 nucleotides line up with TRBD1. The CDR3 contains 15 residues. J was trimmed by 6 bases and V by 6 bases; bases with no gene match: 8. Germline V CDR1 and CDR2: KGHSH, LQKENI. CDR3 sequence: CASSQTGQPNSPLHF. The DNA for the CDR3 is TGTGCCAGCTCTCAAACGGGACAGCCTAATTCACCCCTCCACTTT. Together with reference TRBV18 and TRBJ1-6, the CDR3 gives the full variable domain: NAGVMQNPRHLVRRRGQEARLRCSPMKGHSHVYWYRQLPEEGLKFMVYLQKENIIDESGMPKERFSAEFPKEGPSILRIQQVVRGDSAAYFCASSQTGQPNSPLHFGNGTRLTVT.

The chain employs TRBV25-1 and TRBJ1-2, with TRBD1 identical over 7 bases. With 1 base clipped from V and 7 bases from J, the junction kept 3 bases outside the gene matches. The length of the CDR3 is 13 residues. Germline V CDR1 and CDR2: MGHDK, SYGVNS. CDR3 in amino acids: CASSELTGLGYTF. The CDR3, as DNA: TGTGCCAGCAGTGAATTGACAGGGCTTGGCTACACCTTC.

V usage is TRBV6-6 and J usage is TRBJ2-3; 14 nucleotides match TRBD2. Germline V gene data show CDR1 as MNHNY and CDR2 as SVGAGI (reference sequence). This CDR3 is built from 16 residues. V lost 2 bases, J lost 5 bases, and 3 bases stayed unmatched. The CDR3 region has the DNA TGTGCCAGCAGTTACGAAGGACTAGCGGGAGGAGATACGCAGTATTTT. Amino acid sequence: CASSYEGLAGGDTQYF.

This chain joins TRBV19 and TRBJ1-6; TRBD1 agrees at 7 bases. This CDR3 contains 16 residues. Germline CDR1 LNHDA, CDR2 SQIVND (reference sequence). With 5 bases clipped from V and 7 bases from J, the junction kept 11 bases outside the gene matches. The CDR3 nucleotides are TGTGCCAGTAGTCCGATCAGGGGACAGCGCAATTCACCCCTCCACTTT. Translation: CASSPIRGQRNSPLHF. Full variable domain (outside the CDR3, taken from reference TRBV19 and TRBJ1-6): DGGITQSPKYLFRKEGQNVTLSCEQNLNHDAMYWYRQDPGQGLRLIYYSQIVNDFQKGDIAEGYSVSREKKESFPLTVTSAQKNPTAFYLCASSPIRGQRNSPLHFGNGTRLTVT.

The chain uses TRBV6-5 and TRBJ2-5, with 7 bases lining up with TRBD1. CDR1 is MNHEY, CDR2 SVGAGI, per germline. The CDR3 has 13 amino acids. The V and J ends lost 5 bases and 4 bases, in that order; junction bases with no gene match: 4. The CDR3 sequence: CASSKTGLETQYF. CDR3 DNA sequence: TGTGCCAGCAGTAAGACAGGGCTAGAGACCCAGTACTTC.

This chain links TRBV18 with TRBJ2-5; the match to TRBD1 covers 8 bases. Germline V gene data show CDR1 as KGHSH and CDR2 as LQKENI. V lost 6 bases and J lost 4; bases outside the gene matches: 10. This CDR3 contains 15 residues. The CDR3 bases are TGTGCCAGCTCCCGAGGCAGCACAGGGGGAGAGACCCAGTACTTC. It is translated as CASSRGSTGGETQYF.

The rearrangement uses TRBV9 and TRBJ2-5; TRBD2 matches at 7 bases. CDR3 length: 14 amino acids. With 4 bases clipped from V and 4 bases from J, the junction kept 7 bases outside the gene matches. CDR1 SGDLS and CDR2 YYNGEE come from the germline V gene. CDR3 sequence (DNA): TGTGCCAGCAGCCCGCGGGAGAGGGCAGAGACCCAGTACTTC. Translated, it gives CASSPRERAETQYF.

This chain connects TRBV5-4 to TRBJ1-5; unclear D gene. The CDR3 is 16 amino acids. Germline loops: CDR1 SGHNT, CDR2 YYREEE (reference sequence). V was shortened by 0 bases and J by 5 bases, with 15 bases between the two germline ends. The CDR3 DNA is TGTGCCAGCAGCTTGGGCGGATTCCAGCGAGATCAGCCCCAGCATTTT. Protein sequence: CASSLGGFQRDQPQHF.

This sequence joins TRBV6-2 or TRBV6-3 and TRBJ1-5, with D tentatively TRBD1 (5 bases). Germline-derived CDR1 and CDR2 are MNHEY and SVGEGT. Trimming shortened V by 5 bases and J by 6 bases, and 14 bases separated the two germline ends. The CDR3 runs 14 residues. CDR3 sequence: CASSDRRDSQPQHF. The CDR3, as DNA: TGTGCCAGCAGTGACCGACGGGACTCTCAGCCCCAGCATTTT.

Here the CDR3 DNA reads TGCGCCAGCACCGGAATCTTCGGACTAAATCAAGCTTTCTTT. Translated: CASTGIFGLNQAFF. The chain carries TRBV4-1 and TRBJ1-1; D gene unclear. Between the trimmed V and J ends, which lost 7 bases and 9 bases, there was a span of 21 bases. Germline loops: CDR1 MGHRA, CDR2 YSYEKL. The CDR3 spans 14 residues.

This chain uses TRBV19 with TRBJ2-7, with 7 nucleotides matching TRBD1. CDR3 length equals 13 residues. V lost 4 bases and J lost 6; bases outside the gene matches: 6. Germline CDR1 is LNHDA and CDR2 is SQIVND (reference sequence). The chain's CDR3 is CASSTDRVGEQYF. The CDR3 coding sequence is TGTGCCAGTAGTACCGACAGGGTTGGCGAGCAGTACTTC.

The chain has TRBV12-3 or TRBV12-4 and TRBJ1-1, with 9 bases identical to TRBD1. The V and J ends lost 4 bases and 11 bases, in that order; junction bases with no gene match: 5. This CDR3 contains 12 residues. Here the CDR3 DNA reads TGTGCCAGCAGTTGGACAGGGGATAGGGCTTTCTTT. Its translation is CASSWTGDRAFF.

The rearrangement links TRBV28 to TRBJ1-3; TRBD1 aligns across 7 bases. Germline V gene lookup returns CDR1 MDHEN and CDR2 SYDVKM. The V gene end was trimmed by 7 bases and the J gene end by 6 bases; junction bases not matched to a gene: 12. The CDR3 runs to 15 residues. CDR3 loop: CASTSVQGWENTIYF. In nucleotides, the CDR3 is TGTGCCAGCACTTCCGTACAGGGGTGGGAAAACACCATATATTTT.

The chain is built from TRBV10-3 and TRBJ1-3, with unresolved D. The CDR3 spans 14 residues. Germline V gene lookup returns CDR1 ENHRY and CDR2 SYGVKD. The V and J ends lost 6 bases and 0 bases respectively, with 9 bases between them. The CDR3 DNA reads TGTGCCATCAGGGCGGGGATCTCTGGAAACACCATATATTTT. Its protein is CAIRAGISGNTIYF.

There are a few counts of this clone. The chain has TRBV6-5 and TRBJ1-5; D is perhaps TRBD1 (5 bases). The CDR3 sequence is 14 residues long. Trimming pared 6 bases from V and 0 bases from J, leaving 9 bases between. Germline V CDR1 and CDR2: MNHEY, SVGAGI. The CDR3 region is CASRKTVSNQPQHF. The CDR3 DNA reads as TGTGCCAGCAGGAAGACAGTTAGCAATCAGCCCCAGCATTTT.

The genes are TRBV7-2 and TRBJ2-5, with 11 nucleotides matching TRBD1. Germline V gene data show CDR1 as SGHTA and CDR2 as FQGNSA. The CDR3 loop spans 15 amino acids. Trimming at V came to 3 bases and at J to 4 bases, leaving 4 bases not matched to a gene. As DNA, the CDR3 is TGTGCCAGCAGCTTCGGGGACAGGGGGACAGAGACCCAGTACTTC. This gives the protein CASSFGDRGTETQYF.

The genes are TRBV5-1 and TRBJ1-3, with D unclear. With 0 bases removed from V and 0 bases from J, the gap between germline ends came to 7 bases. CDR3 length: 15 residues. Per germline, CDR1 SGHRS and CDR2 YFSETQ. CDR3 nucleotides: TGCGCCAGCAGCTTGGTTGCGAGCTCTGGAAACACCATATATTTT. The encoded protein is CASSLVASSGNTIYF.